The next 3 T cell receptor beta chains were all read from a single sample in a study of blood T cells in healthy people across ages. The authors ran a second PCR of about 7 to 12 cycles using a sample-barcoded 5' primer and a J-beta primer mix. MiXCR was run by TCRdb on the 5' RACE reads, yielding one entry per CDR3 protein. The sample yields 650,000 to 1,000,000 distinct CDR3 sequences, under 40% seen once. Material for sequencing was blood. The receptor set was obtained from a man younger than 35 in good health.

This clonotype was seen a handful of times. J is TRBJ2-7 and V is TRBV11-2; 8 positions agree with TRBD2. V trimming: 4 bases; J trimming: 1 base; junction bases outside the gene matches: 12. The germline V gene has CDR1 SGHAT and CDR2 FQNNGV. The length of the CDR3 is 17 residues. CDR3 sequence: CASSSSGSSGGSYEQYF. Written as DNA, the CDR3 is TGTGCCAGCAGCTCCTCCGGGTCCAGCGGGGGTTCCTACGAGCAGTACTTC.

This clonotype was counted ten times or more. The V and J genes are TRBV12-3 or TRBV12-4 and TRBJ2-7; weak D call: TRBD2 (5 bases). Trimming shortened V by 3 bases and J by 2 bases, and 11 bases separated the two germline ends. The CDR3 has 14 amino acids. In DNA, the CDR3 is TGTGCCAGCAGTTTCGGTCGGAGGACCTACGAGCAGTACTTC. This translates into CASSFGRRTYEQYF.

This clonotype has more than one count but fewer than ten. The junction differs from germline at one of its ends, possibly a read error. The chain carries TRBV27 and TRBJ2-3; 7 positions agree with TRBD1. The germline gives CDR1 MNHEY, CDR2 SMNVEV (reference sequence). CDR3 size: 15 residues. The CDR3 here is CASRTDRLRTDTQYF. DNA of the CDR3: TGTGCCAGCAGGACGGACAGGCTGAGAACAGATACACAGTATTTT.